This T cell receptor beta chain is drawn from a study of blood T cell repertoires in COVID-19. Study-level background: The United States, Italy and Spain provided the acute and convalescent COVID-19 samples. The analysed material was cDNA or gDNA that came from T cells, B-cell-depleted T cells, or PBMCs.

Original data processing: Scientists estimated how many nucleated cells there were by amplifying reference gene primers. Generated by immunoSEQ multiplex PCR, the TCRdb table keeps only in-frame clones and is missing some. That table supplies the V and J calls and clone size; D and trimming were determined from the DNA. The repertoire has approximately 170,000 clones, about 88% of them found once; the top ten carry approximately 6.5%. V dropped 0 bases and J dropped 2 bases, with 11 bases sitting between them. The CDR3 extends over 15 amino acids. Germline CDR1 reads SGHRS; CDR2 reads YFSETQ. The chain employs TRBV5-1 and TRBJ2-5; a weak D match, TRBD2 (6 bases). Sequencing was performed on peripheral blood. This TCR was sampled from a woman aged 80 or over in a cohort sampled during active or convalescent COVID-19. CDR3 nucleotide sequence: TGCGCCAGCAGCTTGGCCGGGGGAGAGCAAGAGACCCAGTACTTC. The encoded protein is CASSLAGGEQETQYF.